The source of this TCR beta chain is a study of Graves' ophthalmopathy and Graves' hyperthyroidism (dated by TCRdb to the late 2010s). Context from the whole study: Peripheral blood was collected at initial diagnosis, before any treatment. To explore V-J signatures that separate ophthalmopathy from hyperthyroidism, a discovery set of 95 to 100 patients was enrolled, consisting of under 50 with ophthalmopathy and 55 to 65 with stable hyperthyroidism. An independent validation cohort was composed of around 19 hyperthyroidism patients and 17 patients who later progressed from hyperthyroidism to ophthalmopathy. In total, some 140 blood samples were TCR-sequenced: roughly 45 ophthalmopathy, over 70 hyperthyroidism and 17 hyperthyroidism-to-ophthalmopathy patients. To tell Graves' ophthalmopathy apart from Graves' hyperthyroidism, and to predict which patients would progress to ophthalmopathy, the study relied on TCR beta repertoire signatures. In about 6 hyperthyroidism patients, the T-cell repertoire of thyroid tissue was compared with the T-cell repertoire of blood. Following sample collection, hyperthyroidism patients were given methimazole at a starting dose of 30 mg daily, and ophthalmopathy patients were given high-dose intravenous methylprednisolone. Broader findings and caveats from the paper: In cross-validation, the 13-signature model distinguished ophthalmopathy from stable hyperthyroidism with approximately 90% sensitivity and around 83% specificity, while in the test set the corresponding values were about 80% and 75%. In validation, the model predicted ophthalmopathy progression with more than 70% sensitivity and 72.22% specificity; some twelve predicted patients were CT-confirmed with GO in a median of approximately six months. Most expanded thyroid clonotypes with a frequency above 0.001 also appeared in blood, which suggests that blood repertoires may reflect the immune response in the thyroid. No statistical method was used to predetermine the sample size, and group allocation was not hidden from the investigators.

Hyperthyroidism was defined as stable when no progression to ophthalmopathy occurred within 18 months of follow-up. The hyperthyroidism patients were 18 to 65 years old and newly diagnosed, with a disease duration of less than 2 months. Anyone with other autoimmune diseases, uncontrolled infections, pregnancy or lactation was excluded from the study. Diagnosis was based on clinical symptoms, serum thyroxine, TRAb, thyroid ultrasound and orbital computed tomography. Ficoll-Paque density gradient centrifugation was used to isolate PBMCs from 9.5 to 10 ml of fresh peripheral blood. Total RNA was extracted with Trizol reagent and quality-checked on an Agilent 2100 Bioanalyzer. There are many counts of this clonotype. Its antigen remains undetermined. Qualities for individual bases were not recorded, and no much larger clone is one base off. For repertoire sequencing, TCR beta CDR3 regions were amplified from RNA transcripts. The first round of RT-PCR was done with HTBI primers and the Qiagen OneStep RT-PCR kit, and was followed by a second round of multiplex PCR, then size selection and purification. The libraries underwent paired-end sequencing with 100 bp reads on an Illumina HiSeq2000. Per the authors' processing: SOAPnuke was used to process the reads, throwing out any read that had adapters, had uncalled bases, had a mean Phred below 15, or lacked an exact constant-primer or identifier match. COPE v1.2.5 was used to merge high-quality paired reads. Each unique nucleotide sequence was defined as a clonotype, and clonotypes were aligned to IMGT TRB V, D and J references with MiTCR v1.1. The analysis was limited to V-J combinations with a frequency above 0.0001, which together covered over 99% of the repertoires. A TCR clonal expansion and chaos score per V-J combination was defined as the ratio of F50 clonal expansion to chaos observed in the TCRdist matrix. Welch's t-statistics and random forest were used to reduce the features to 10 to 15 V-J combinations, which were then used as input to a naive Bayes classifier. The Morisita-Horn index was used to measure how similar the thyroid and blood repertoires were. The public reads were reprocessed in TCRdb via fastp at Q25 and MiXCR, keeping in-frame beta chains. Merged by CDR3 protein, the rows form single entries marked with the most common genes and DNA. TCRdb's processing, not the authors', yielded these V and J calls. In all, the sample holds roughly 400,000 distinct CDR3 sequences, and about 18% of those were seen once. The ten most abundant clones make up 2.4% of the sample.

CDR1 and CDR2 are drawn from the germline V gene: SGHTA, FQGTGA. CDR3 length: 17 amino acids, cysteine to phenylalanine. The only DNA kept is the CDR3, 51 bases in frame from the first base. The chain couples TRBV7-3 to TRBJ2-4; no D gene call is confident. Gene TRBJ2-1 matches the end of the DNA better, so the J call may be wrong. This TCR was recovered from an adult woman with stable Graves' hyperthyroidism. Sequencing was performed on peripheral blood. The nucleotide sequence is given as TGTGCCAGCAGCCGCCAACCCGATTCTACCTTCGCCAGCGAGCAGTTCTTC. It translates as CASSRQPDSTFASEQFF.